These 23 T cell receptor beta chains share one sample of origin, sequenced in a study of cytomegalovirus exposure and HLA in healthy donors. The PCR was carried out with 60 Vbeta primers and 13 Jbeta primers. Repertoires were generated with immunoSEQ multiplex PCR, while TCRdb's copy carries only in-frame clones and drops some. The table for this sample gives 95,000 to 110,000 clones. The sample taken for sequencing was PBMCs. The source of these receptors is a man aged 35-49 years in good health and CMV-seronegative.

The chain links TRBV7-6 to TRBJ2-7; D is unresolved. Trimming stripped 5 bases from V and 3 bases from J, with 11 bases between. Looked up from germline, CDR1 is SGHVS and CDR2 is FNYEAQ. The CDR3 is 13 amino acids. The CDR3 bases are TGTGCCAGCAGCCCAAGCCCACTCTACGAGCAGTACTTC. This translates into CASSPSPLYEQYF.

As regards this clone: This same CDR3 is encoded by further DNA sequences in the sample. The chain employs TRBV7-6 and TRBJ2-5, with 8 bases lining up with TRBD2. Trimming at V came to 1 base and at J to 2 bases, leaving 6 bases not matched to a gene. From germline, CDR1 is SGHVS and CDR2 FNYEAQ. The CDR3 contains 16 residues. The CDR3 sequence is CASSLVTSGIQETQYF. The CDR3 DNA follows: TGTGCCAGCAGCTTAGTAACTAGCGGAATACAAGAGACCCAGTACTTC.

The chain combines TRBV18 with TRBJ1-2; TRBD1 agrees at 12 bases. This CDR3 comprises 16 residues. V shed 5 bases, J shed 6 bases, and the junction held 10 bases outside the gene matches. Germline CDR1 is KGHSH and CDR2 is LQKENI. The CDR3 loop reads CASSTGTGGANHGYTF. Written as DNA, the CDR3 is TGTGCCAGCTCAACAGGGACAGGGGGCGCCAACCATGGCTACACCTTC.

The rearrangement links TRBV6-5 to TRBJ1-1; D call uncertain. V lost 6 bases and J 0 bases, leaving 8 bases between the germline ends. CDR1 MNHEY and CDR2 SVGAGI come from the germline V gene. CDR3 size: 13 residues. The CDR3 loop is CASSPYVNTEAFF. The CDR3 DNA reads as TGTGCCAGCAGCCCCTACGTGAACACTGAAGCTTTCTTT.

DNA of the CDR3: TGTGCCAGTAGTCCCCCGGACAGGGGAAGGGATCAGCCCCAGCATTTT. Its translation: CASSPPDRGRDQPQHF. This chain joins TRBV19 and TRBJ1-5; 9 nucleotides agree with TRBD1. After removal of 5 bases from V and 5 bases from J, the junction contained 10 bases not matched to a gene. This CDR3 spans 16 amino acids. CDR1 is LNHDA and CDR2 is SQIVND in the germline V gene (reference sequence).

V gene TRBV19 combines with J gene TRBJ2-7, with a possible D match to TRBD1 (6 bases). V was shortened by 3 bases and J by 0 bases, with 9 bases between the two germline ends. The CDR3 sequence is 14 residues long. Per the germline V gene, CDR1 is LNHDA and CDR2 is SQIVND (reference sequence). CDR3 DNA: TGTGCCAGTAGTATGCAGGGGAACTCCTACGAGCAGTACTTC. Residues: CASSMQGNSYEQYF.

The chain joins TRBV19 to TRBJ2-3, with TRBD2 matching over 9 bases. CDR1 and CDR2 (germline): LNHDA, SQIVND (reference sequence). Trimming at V came to 5 bases and at J to 2 bases, leaving 11 bases not matched to a gene. The CDR3 length is 17 residues. CDR3 amino acids: CASSSFSGGSLTDTQYF. In DNA form, the CDR3 reads TGTGCCAGTAGTTCTTTTAGCGGGGGATCTCTCACAGATACGCAGTATTTT.

The V call is TRBV7-6, the J call TRBJ2-7, with TRBD2 matching 12 bases. Trimming at V came to 5 bases and at J to 5 bases, leaving 10 bases not matched to a gene. The CDR3 is 16 amino acids. From germline, CDR1 is SGHVS and CDR2 FNYEAQ. Here the CDR3 DNA reads TGTGCCAGCAGCGCCGCTAGCGGGAGGGACAGAAACGAGCAGTACTTC. Protein sequence: CASSAASGRDRNEQYF.

The chain links TRBV28 to TRBJ2-3, with 11 bases fitting TRBD2. This CDR3 is built from 15 residues. The J segment lost 2 bases and the V segment lost 5 bases, leaving 3 bases of the junction unmatched. CDR1 MDHEN and CDR2 SYDVKM come from the germline V gene. CDR3 sequence (DNA): TGTGCCAGCAGTATGGGACTAGCGGACACAGATACGCAGTATTTT. Amino acids: CASSMGLADTDTQYF.

The chain carries TRBV9 and TRBJ1-6; D possibly corresponds to TRBD1 (5 bases). The length of the CDR3 is 16 residues. Germline V gene sequence: CDR1 SGDLS, CDR2 YYNGEE. The V gene lost 4 bases and the J gene lost 3 bases, with 14 bases spanning the gap. The CDR3 loop is CASSPTDSHYNSPLHF. In DNA, the CDR3 is TGTGCCAGCAGCCCGACCGACAGCCACTATAATTCACCCCTCCACTTT.

The gene calls are TRBV6-1 and TRBJ1-1, with 8 bases matching TRBD1. Germline V gene lookup returns CDR1 MNHNS and CDR2 SASEGT. The CDR3 length is 14 residues. V lost 5 bases, J lost 10 bases, and 12 bases stayed unmatched. CDR3 amino acids: CASSPKRQGAAAFF. For the CDR3, the DNA is TGTGCCAGCAGTCCTAAGCGGCAGGGGGCGGCAGCTTTCTTT.

The genes are TRBV9 and TRBJ2-6; 7 nucleotides agree with TRBD1. Germline CDR1 and CDR2: SGDLS and YYNGEE. The CDR3 is made up of 15 amino acids. The V gene end was trimmed by 4 bases and the J gene end by 6 bases; junction bases not matched to a gene: 7. The CDR3 DNA reads as TGTGCCAGCAGCCCCCGACAGGGTATGGCCAACGTCCTGACTTTC. Protein sequence: CASSPRQGMANVLTF.

This chain uses TRBV4-1 with TRBJ1-2, with D maybe TRBD1 (6 bases). The V gene's germline CDR1 is MGHRA and CDR2 YSYEKL. The CDR3 spans 13 residues. V shed 3 bases and J shed 4 bases, with 9 bases lying between them. The CDR3 nucleotides read TGCGCCAGCAGCCAGGGGGCTCCCTATGGCTACACCTTC. Translating gives CASSQGAPYGYTF.

V is TRBV11-2 and J is TRBJ2-3; 13 bases line up with TRBD2. Germline loops: CDR1 SGHAT, CDR2 FQNNGV. This CDR3 comprises 18 residues. Germline trimming cut 1 base from V and 2 bases from J; bases unmatched to any gene: 6. CDR3 coding DNA: TGTGCCAGCAGCTTAGCCTCGACTAGCGGGGGGCACACAGATACGCAGTATTTT. Its protein product is CASSLASTSGGHTDTQYF.

The chain uses TRBV2 and TRBJ1-5; 7 bases agree with TRBD1. This CDR3 is built from 16 residues. V was pared by 6 bases and J by 2 bases, with 10 bases of the junction left unmatched. Germline values: CDR1 SNHLY, CDR2 FYNNEI. CDR3 DNA: TGTGCCAGCAGGCCCCACAGGGGCCGGGGCAATCAGCCCCAGCATTTT. Its translation is CASRPHRGRGNQPQHF.

The chain links TRBV6-5 to TRBJ2-3, with D maybe TRBD1 (6 bases). CDR3 length equals 15 residues. Germline V gives CDR1 MNHEY, CDR2 SVGAGI. V lost 6 bases to trimming and J lost 6 bases, with 19 bases between them. CDR3 in DNA: TGTGCCAGCAGCAAGGACAGCCTCGCGGGTGATACGCAGTATTTT. Its protein product is CASSKDSLAGDTQYF.

The V and J genes are TRBV19 and TRBJ2-7; TRBD1 agrees at 10 bases. Trimming took 5 bases from V and 1 from J; bases not matched to a gene: 5. The CDR3 length is 15 residues. Looked up from germline, CDR1 is LNHDA and CDR2 is SQIVND (reference sequence). CDR3 nucleotides: TGTGCCAGTAGTGCAGGGACAGGGGCTTCCTACGAGCAGTACTTC. Translated: CASSAGTGASYEQYF.

This chain joins TRBV9 and TRBJ2-1, with 8 nucleotides matching TRBD2. This CDR3 has 16 residues. The junction had 6 bases not matched to a gene; V was cut back by 0 bases and J by 4 bases. Germline V lookup: CDR1 SGDLS, CDR2 YYNGEE. Here the CDR3 reads CASSVVERGPYNEQFF. CDR3 nucleotide sequence: TGTGCCAGCAGCGTAGTGGAGCGGGGGCCATACAATGAGCAGTTCTTC.

The genes are TRBV30 and TRBJ2-5; 8 nucleotides agree with TRBD1. The DNA end favors TRBJ2-7, so the J call may be wrong. Germline V gene data show CDR1 as GTSNPN and CDR2 as SVGIG (reference sequence). This CDR3 contains 12 residues. This CDR3 reads CAWSRDRGEQYF. As DNA, the CDR3 is TGTGCCTGGAGCCGCGACAGGGGCGAGCAGTACTTC.

The chain links TRBV5-1 to TRBJ2-2; no reliable D call. Trimming stripped 5 bases from V and 7 bases from J, with 9 bases between. The length of the CDR3 is 12 residues. Germline CDR1 reads SGHRS; CDR2 reads YFSETQ. The CDR3 DNA follows: TGCGCCAGCAGGCCTACTAACGGGGAGCTGTTTTTT. Protein sequence: CASRPTNGELFF.

The gene calls are TRBV15 and TRBJ1-2; TRBD1 agrees at 9 bases. With 5 bases clipped from V and 4 bases from J, the junction kept 14 bases outside the gene matches. The CDR3 runs 17 residues. Germline values: CDR1 LNHNV, CDR2 YYDKDF (reference sequence). The CDR3, as DNA: TGTGCCACCAGCCTGGGGACAGGGTCGGGCCTTACCTATGGCTACACCTTC. Its protein is CATSLGTGSGLTYGYTF.

The chain links TRBV19 to TRBJ2-3; 7 bases are a match to TRBD2. This CDR3 spans 14 amino acids. The germline CDR1 and CDR2 sequences are LNHDA and SQIVND (reference sequence). The ends lost 1 base at V and 4 bases at J; junction bases unmatched: 2. CDR3 coding DNA: TGTGCCAGTAGTATAGGACGGGAGGCAGATACGCAGTATTTT. Encoded protein: CASSIGREADTQYF. The complete variable domain, with remaining parts taken from reference TRBV19 and TRBJ2-3, reads DGGITQSPKYLFRKEGQNVTLSCEQNLNHDAMYWYRQDPGQGLRLIYYSQIVNDFQKGDIAEGYSVSREKKESFPLTVTSAQKNPTAFYLCASSIGREADTQYFGPGTRLTVL.

The V gene is TRBV19, the J gene TRBJ1-1, with D tentatively TRBD1 (5 bases). Germline V gene data show CDR1 as LNHDA and CDR2 as SQIVND (reference sequence). Trimming took off 5 bases at V and 2 bases at J, with 15 bases between the two ends. The CDR3 runs to 15 residues. The CDR3 DNA follows: TGTGCCAGTAGTGAAGGGAAGGGGTCCAACACTGAAGCTTTCTTT. It encodes CASSEGKGSNTEAFF. The complete variable domain, with remaining parts taken from reference TRBV19 and TRBJ1-1, reads DGGITQSPKYLFRKEGQNVTLSCEQNLNHDAMYWYRQDPGQGLRLIYYSQIVNDFQKGDIAEGYSVSREKKESFPLTVTSAQKNPTAFYLCASSEGKGSNTEAFFGQGTRLTVV.